One and the same sample provided the 16 T cell receptor beta chains below, sequenced in a study of T cell responses to AZD1222 COVID-19 vaccine. Some clones are missing from TCRdb's copy, which holds only in-frame ones; the method was immunoSEQ multiplex PCR. Here the sample spans 150,000 to 200,000 clones, about 90% being singletons. Source: peripheral blood, taken on day 0 of AZD1222 vaccination. These receptors all come from an adult in good health.

Concerning this clone itself: Additional DNA sequences in this sample encode the identical CDR3. This chain connects TRBV5-1 to TRBJ2-1, with D tentatively TRBD1 or TRBD2 (5 bases each). Trimming cost V 4 bases and J 5 bases, with 10 bases left between them. Per germline, CDR1 SGHRS and CDR2 YFSETQ. CDR3 length: 13 amino acids. The CDR3 bases are TGCGCCAGCAGCCCCCAGGGAGACAATGAGCAGTTCTTC. Amino acid sequence: CASSPQGDNEQFF.

The chain recombines TRBV18 with TRBJ2-3; D is undetermined. V shed 4 bases and J shed 4 bases, with 6 bases lying between them. This CDR3 has 12 residues. Germline V CDR1 and CDR2: KGHSH, LQKENI. As DNA, the CDR3 is TGTGCCAGCTCACTGGGCTCAGATACGCAGTATTTT. Its translation is CASSLGSDTQYF.

The chain employs TRBV14 and TRBJ1-4; the match to TRBD1 covers 8 bases. The CDR3 covers 16 residues. Germline loops: CDR1 SGHDN, CDR2 FVKESK. The V segment lost 1 base and the J segment 7 bases; nucleotides outside the gene matches: 8. Here the CDR3 reads CASSQGGRGRTEKLFF. DNA for the CDR3: TGTGCCAGCAGCCAAGGAGGCAGGGGGCGGACTGAAAAACTGTTTTTT.

The V gene is TRBV7-2, the J gene TRBJ2-3; D perhaps matches TRBD2 (6 bases). Trimming pared 6 bases from V and 1 base from J, leaving 17 bases between. The CDR3 spans 16 residues. Germline CDR1 reads SGHTA; CDR2 reads FQGNSA. CDR3 sequence: CASSRTRLDGTDTQYF. DNA of the CDR3: TGTGCCAGCAGTCGAACCCGACTAGACGGCACAGATACGCAGTATTTT.

This clone was seen once. V is TRBV10-2 and J is TRBJ2-1, with 10 bases matching TRBD2. Germline assignment: CDR1 WSHSY and CDR2 SAAADI. V lost 3 bases to trimming and J lost 7 bases; unmatched junction nucleotides: 6. CDR3 size: 15 residues. CDR3 residues: CASSDISGRRNEQFF. The CDR3, as DNA: TGCGCCAGCAGTGATATTAGCGGGAGGAGGAATGAGCAGTTCTTC.

The rearrangement joins TRBV9 to TRBJ1-6; D is uncertain. Germline values: CDR1 SGDLS, CDR2 YYNGEE. The CDR3 totals 12 residues. V shed 3 bases and J shed 10 bases, with 8 bases lying between them. The CDR3 protein is CASSAPASPLHF. CDR3 sequence (DNA): TGTGCCAGCAGCGCCCCCGCCTCACCCCTCCACTTT.

This clone was recorded a few times. CDR3 loop: CASSSGALGEKLFF. DNA of the CDR3: TGTGCCAGCAGTTCAGGGGCTTTGGGGGAAAAACTGTTTTTT. The chain joins TRBV6-5 to TRBJ1-4; TRBD1 might be the D (6 bases). V was pared by 4 bases and J by 8 bases, with 14 bases between. The CDR3 is made up of 14 amino acids. Germline V gives CDR1 MNHEY, CDR2 SVGAGI.

This clone came up once. CDR3 in amino acids: CASSRSDGLEQFF. The CDR3 nucleotides read TGTGCCAGCAGTCGTTCCGACGGCCTTGAGCAGTTCTTC. The chain has TRBV2 and TRBJ2-1, with no clear D. The CDR3 covers 13 residues. The V end was cut by 5 bases, the J end by 9 bases, with 14 bases between. CDR1 is SNHLY and CDR2 is FYNNEI in the germline V gene.

This clone was recorded once. The chain carries TRBV3-1 (or the pseudogene TRBV3-2) and TRBJ2-5, with D hard to call. The CDR3 is 16 amino acids. CDR1 and CDR2 from the germline V gene are LGHDT and YNNKEL (reference sequence). Trimming took off 1 base at V and 7 bases at J, with 19 bases between the two ends. The CDR3 nucleotides are TGTGCCAGCAGCCAAGTCGCCCCTCGCAGCTTGGGGACCCAGTACTTC. Protein: CASSQVAPRSLGTQYF.

This clone was seen just once. The chain couples TRBV19 to TRBJ2-5; unclear D gene. Between the trimmed V and J ends, which lost 2 bases and 1 base, there was a span of 11 bases. This CDR3 is built from 15 residues. Germline loops: CDR1 LNHDA, CDR2 SQIVND (reference sequence). The DNA of the CDR3 is TGTGCCAGTAGTATATCCGCACAGCTCCAAGAGACCCAGTACTTC. It codes for CASSISAQLQETQYF.

The V and J genes are TRBV5-4 and TRBJ2-7; 9 bases align to TRBD1. Germline V gives CDR1 SGHNT, CDR2 YYREEE (reference sequence). This CDR3 region has 16 residues. The V segment lost 4 bases and the J segment 0 bases; nucleotides outside the gene matches: 8. The DNA of the CDR3 is TGTGCCAGCAGCCCTGGACAGGGGACACGCTCCTACGAGCAGTACTTC. Its protein is CASSPGQGTRSYEQYF.

The rearrangement joins TRBV7-2 to TRBJ2-7, with 7 bases fitting TRBD1. There are 12 residues in the CDR3. CDR1 is SGHTA and CDR2 is FQGNSA in the germline V gene. Unmatched junction bases numbered 12, after V lost 10 bases and J lost 9 bases. CDR3 nucleotide sequence: TGTGCCACCGGGACAGTTAGTCTCGTGCAGTACTTC. It is translated as CATGTVSLVQYF.

V usage is TRBV29-1 and J usage is TRBJ2-5; the D call may be TRBD1 or TRBD2 (6 bases each). Germline lookup yields CDR1 SQVTM and CDR2 ANQGSEA. Deletions cut 4 bases from V and 5 bases from J, with 11 bases between. This CDR3 spans 12 amino acids. CDR3 in amino acids: CSVVPGAETQYF. Here the CDR3 DNA reads TGCAGCGTTGTCCCGGGGGCGGAGACCCAGTACTTC.

The V call is TRBV7-2, the J call TRBJ2-7; 7 nucleotides agree with TRBD1. This CDR3 is built from 14 residues. CDR1 and CDR2 from the germline V gene are SGHTA and FQGNSA. The V gene end was trimmed by 1 base and the J gene end by 3 bases; junction bases not matched to a gene: 3. As DNA, the CDR3 is TGTGCCAGCAGCTTAGGTAGGACAGGCTACGAGCAGTACTTC. Its translation is CASSLGRTGYEQYF.

The chain employs TRBV7-2 and TRBJ2-2, with D hard to call. The CDR3 loop spans 15 amino acids. Per the germline V gene, CDR1 is SGHTA and CDR2 is FQGNSA. The V end was cut by 1 base, the J end by 1 base, with 7 bases between. The CDR3 spells CASSLVARNTGELFF. CDR3 coding DNA: TGTGCCAGCAGCTTAGTTGCGCGGAACACCGGGGAGCTGTTTTTT.

This chain links TRBV28 with TRBJ1-2; the D gene is possibly TRBD1 (6 bases). The CDR3 is made up of 16 amino acids. With 3 bases removed from V and 7 bases from J, the gap between germline ends came to 21 bases. CDR1 and CDR2 (germline): MDHEN, SYDVKM. The CDR3 nucleotides are TGTGCCAGCAGTTTGAGAGGTCTGGGGCGAGGGGGTGGCTACACCTTC. The encoded protein is CASSLRGLGRGGGYTF.